These 18 T cell receptor beta chains originate from one sample sequenced in a study of T cells in Graves' hyperthyroidism and ophthalmopathy. Researchers amplified the TCR beta CDR3 regions from RNA transcripts. The HTBI set primed first-round TCR CDR3 RT-PCR. TCRdb independently ran MiXCR on the multiplex PCR reads; one entry per CDR3 protein. The sample lists 600,000 to 800,000 distinct CDR3 sequences, roughly a third occurring once. The sample consisted of blood. The receptors derive from a middle-aged woman with Graves' hyperthyroidism.

This clonotype has at least ten counts. The rearrangement joins TRBV4-2 to TRBJ2-5, with 7 bases aligning to TRBD2. The germline gives CDR1 LGHNA, CDR2 YNFKEQ. The CDR3 spans 13 residues. The ends lost 2 bases at V and 3 bases at J; junction bases unmatched: 0. The DNA for the CDR3 is TGTGCCAGCAGCCAAACTAGCGAAGAGACCCAGTACTTC. This encodes CASSQTSEETQYF.

V gene TRBV5-1 combines with J gene TRBJ1-1; 10 nucleotides match TRBD1. V was pared by 3 bases and J by 4 bases, with 6 bases of the junction left unmatched. The CDR3 covers 15 residues. Per germline, CDR1 SGHRS and CDR2 YFSETQ. The chain's CDR3 is CASSSTGGWSTEAFF. The CDR3 DNA reads TGCGCCAGCAGCTCGACAGGGGGCTGGAGCACTGAAGCTTTCTTT. Looking up the rest from reference TRBV5-1 and TRBJ1-1 gives the full variable domain: KAGVTQTPRYLIKTRGQQVTLSCSPISGHRSVSWYQQTPGQGLQFLFEYFSETQRNKGNFPGRFSGRQFSNSRSEMNVSTLELGDSALYLCASSSTGGWSTEAFFGQGTRLTVV.

CDR3 amino acids: CAWSVRWDRGGGYTF. The CDR3 nucleotides are TGTGCCTGGAGTGTACGTTGGGACAGGGGGGGCGGCTACACCTTC. This chain links TRBV30 with TRBJ1-2; 11 positions match TRBD1. Germline CDR1 and CDR2: GTSNPN and SVGIG (reference sequence). CDR3 length equals 15 residues. Trimming took 0 bases from V and 8 from J; bases not matched to a gene: 8.

Points on this clonotype: This may arise from a read error, as a much more abundant clone is one base away. The V and J genes are TRBV7-9 and TRBJ1-1, with D possibly TRBD1 on 6 matching bases. Per the germline V gene, CDR1 is SEHNR and CDR2 is FQNEAQ (reference sequence). V was trimmed by 7 bases and J by 4 bases, leaving 16 bases between them. The CDR3 has 14 residues. The CDR3 nucleotides read TGTGCCAGCACCCATGGGGGGGCAAGCACTGAAGCTTTCTTT. This gives the protein CASTHGGASTEAFF.

This clonotype appeared many times. The chain employs TRBV29-1 and TRBJ1-2; D is perhaps TRBD1 (6 bases). This CDR3 has 12 residues. The V and J ends lost 5 bases and 8 bases respectively, with 15 bases between them. CDR1 and CDR2 (germline): SQVTM, ANQGSEA. The CDR3 DNA follows: TGCAGCGTTCATGGACAGTCGTTGGGCTACACCTTC. This codes for CSVHGQSLGYTF.

This clonotype was detected many times. The rearrangement uses TRBV10-2 and TRBJ1-6; D not certain. The CDR3 runs to 16 residues. Germline CDR1 is WSHSY and CDR2 is SAAADI. V was pared by 3 bases and J by 9 bases, with 18 bases between. In nucleotides, the CDR3 is TGCGCCAGCAGTGATCAGAGGGCAATAGGAGGTTCACCCCTCCACTTT. Translated: CASSDQRAIGGSPLHF.

V and J are TRBV20-1 and TRBJ2-5; TRBD2 matches 10 bases. This CDR3 is built from 14 residues. CDR1 is DFQATT and CDR2 is SNEGSKA in the germline V gene (reference sequence). The CDR3 coding sequence is TGCAGCGCAAGGAGTCTAGCGGGGGAAGAGACCCAGTACTTC. This gives the protein CSARSLAGEETQYF.

V is TRBV29-1 and J is TRBJ2-2; D gene ambiguous. Germline loops: CDR1 SQVTM, CDR2 ANQGSEA. There are 12 residues in the CDR3. The V gene lost 7 bases and the J gene lost 6 bases, with 12 bases spanning the gap. The CDR3 protein is CSGASGAGELFF. In DNA form, the CDR3 reads TGCAGCGGTGCTAGTGGGGCCGGGGAGCTGTTTTTT.

Of note for this clonotype: At one end, the junction sequence differs from germline, possibly due to a read error. The chain is built from TRBV15 and TRBJ1-4; D is unresolved. The length of the CDR3 is 16 residues. CDR1 is LNHNV, CDR2 YYDKDF, per germline (reference sequence). This CDR3 reads CAASTTQVATNEKLFF. The DNA for the CDR3 is TGTGCCGCCAGTACCACCCAGGTTGCAACTAATGAAAAACTGTTTTTT.

This clonotype was detected many times. This chain links TRBV7-2 with TRBJ2-7; D is unclear. The CDR3 runs to 13 residues. Germline lookup yields CDR1 SGHTA and CDR2 FQGNSA. Trimming removed 3 bases from V and 5 bases from J, with 11 bases in between. The CDR3, as DNA: TGTGCCAGCAGCTTGCAGAGTAACCACGAGCAGTACTTC. It specifies CASSLQSNHEQYF.

Concerning this clonotype itself: A much larger clone lies one base from this, so it may be a read error. The J gene is TRBJ1-1, the V gene TRBV20-1; 9 bases are a match to TRBD1. This CDR3 region has 16 residues. The V gene's germline CDR1 is DFQATT and CDR2 SNEGSKA (reference sequence). CDR3 in amino acids: CSASGTGRGPNTEASF. Written as DNA, the CDR3 is TGCAGTGCTAGTGGGACAGGGCGCGGACCGAACACTGAAGCTTCCTTT.

This clonotype was picked up many times. The chain has TRBV13 and TRBJ2-7; D is uncertain. The V and J ends lost 5 bases and 2 bases respectively, with 10 bases between them. The CDR3 has 13 residues. The germline gives CDR1 PRHDT, CDR2 FYEKMQ (reference sequence). The CDR3 DNA reads TGTGCCAGCAGCCCGAATGTGGCCTACGAGCAGTACTTC. It specifies CASSPNVAYEQYF.

This chain links TRBV10-3 with TRBJ1-5; perhaps TRBD1 as D (6 bases). V was clipped by 4 bases and J by 11 bases, with 15 bases between them. The CDR3 totals 13 residues. From germline, CDR1 is ENHRY and CDR2 SYGVKD. CDR3 in amino acids: CAISVGDTETQHF. CDR3 DNA sequence: TGTGCCATCAGTGTGGGGGACACGGAGACCCAGCATTTT.

This clonotype was counted ten times or more. CDR3 DNA: TGCGCCAGCGGGACGTCCTCTGGAAACACCATATATTTT. Translation gives CASGTSSGNTIYF. The chain uses TRBV10-1 and TRBJ1-3; weak D call: TRBD1 (5 bases). The germline V gene encodes CDR1 WNHNN and CDR2 SYGVQD (reference sequence). V was trimmed by 8 bases and J by 0 bases, leaving 8 bases between them. The CDR3 is 13 residues long.

The genes are TRBV10-3 and TRBJ1-1, with D unresolved. CDR1 is ENHRY and CDR2 is SYGVKD in the germline V gene. V lost 10 bases and J lost 7, with 22 bases in between. The length of the CDR3 is 14 residues. Here the CDR3 reads CASSRPQDRGEAFF. The CDR3, as DNA: TGTGCCAGCAGCCGTCCCCAGGATCGTGGTGAAGCTTTCTTT.

This clonotype was recorded many times. The chain carries TRBV7-8 and TRBJ1-6; TRBD1 agrees at 7 bases. CDR1 SGHVS and CDR2 FQNEAQ come from the germline V gene. This CDR3 contains 15 residues. After removal of 5 bases from V and 3 bases from J, the junction contained 4 bases not matched to a gene. The CDR3 loop is CASSDRVVYNSPLHF. In DNA form, the CDR3 reads TGTGCCAGCAGCGACAGGGTGGTCTATAATTCACCCCTCCACTTT.

This chain uses TRBV5-4 with TRBJ2-7; D not certain. The CDR3 extends over 13 amino acids. The V gene lost 3 bases and the J gene lost 2 bases, with 9 bases spanning the gap. Germline lookup yields CDR1 SGHNT and CDR2 YYREEE (reference sequence). This CDR3 reads CASSSTRTYEQYF. CDR3 bases: TGTGCCAGCAGCTCCACACGTACCTACGAGCAGTACTTC.

Only a few counts were recorded for this clonotype. This chain joins TRBV30 and TRBJ2-5, with no clear D. The V gene lost 0 bases and the J gene lost 5 bases, with 4 bases spanning the gap. CDR1 and CDR2 (germline): GTSNPN, SVGIG (reference sequence). The CDR3 is 11 amino acids. CDR3 DNA: TGTGCCTGGAGTGTCGGGGAGACCCAGTACTTC. Its translation is CAWSVGETQYF.